What follows is one TCR beta chain and its context. The CDR3 runs to 13 residues. Germline V gives CDR1 SQVTM, CDR2 ANQGSEA. V lost 1 base and J 5 bases, leaving 9 bases between the germline ends. The authors' processing: Reference gene primers were amplified, and this amplification served to estimate nucleated cell counts. Data came from immunoSEQ multiplex PCR; TCRdb stores just in-frame clones and leaves some out. Clone size and V and J calls were adopted from that table, with D and trimming inferred from the DNA. The repertoire has approximately 200,000 clones, more than 80% of them found once; the top ten carry roughly 2.7%. The data belong to a study of blood T cell repertoires in COVID-19. Whole-study context: Acute and convalescent COVID-19 specimens originated in the United States, Italy and Spain. T cells, B-cell-depleted T cells, or PBMCs provided the cDNA or gDNA that served as material.

The receptor comes from a man in his thirties or forties with COVID-19, enrolled during active disease. The chain links TRBV29-1 to TRBJ1-3, with no clear D. Sequencing used peripheral blood. CDR3 nucleotide sequence: TGCAGCGTTGAAGGTAACATGAGAAACACCATATATTTT. Translated, it gives CSVEGNMRNTIYF.